This T cell receptor beta chain was documented in a study of T cell changes during pregnancy in multiple sclerosis. This clone was detected only once. Sequenced by immunoSEQ multiplex PCR; TCRdb stores in-frame clones only, minus some. There are some 37,000 clones in the sample; about 90% occur only once, and under 0.9% lies in the top ten. V dropped 7 bases and J dropped 5; count of bases not matched to a gene: 10. This CDR3 has 13 amino acids. Germline-derived CDR1 and CDR2 are SQVTM and ANQGSEA. The chain carries TRBV29-1 and TRBJ2-5; TRBD2 matches at 7 bases. Sample: CD4+ T cells from peripheral blood mononuclear cells, taken before pregnancy. This clonotype was obtained from a female donor with multiple sclerosis, enrolled in a pregnancy study. CDR3 loop: CSGSSGRGETQYF. The CDR3, as DNA: TGCAGCGGTTCTAGCGGACGTGGGGAGACCCAGTACTTC. Full variable domain (missing parts from reference TRBV29-1 and TRBJ2-5): SAVISQKPSRDICQRGTSLTIQCQVDSQVTMMFWYRQQPGQSLTLIATANQGSEATYESGFVIDKFPISRPNLTFSTLTVSNMSPEDSSIYLCSGSSGRGETQYFGPGTRLLVL.